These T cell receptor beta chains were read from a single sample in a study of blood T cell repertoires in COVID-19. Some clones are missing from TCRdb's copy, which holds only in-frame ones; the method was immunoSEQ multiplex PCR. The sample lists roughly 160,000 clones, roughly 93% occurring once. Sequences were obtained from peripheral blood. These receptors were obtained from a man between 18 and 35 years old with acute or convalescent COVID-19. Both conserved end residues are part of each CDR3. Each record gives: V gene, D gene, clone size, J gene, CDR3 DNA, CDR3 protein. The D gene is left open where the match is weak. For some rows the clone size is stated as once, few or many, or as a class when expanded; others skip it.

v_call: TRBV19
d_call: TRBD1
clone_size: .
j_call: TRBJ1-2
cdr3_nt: TGTGCCAGTGGGATCCTGAAGACAGGGGGCAAGAGCTATGGCTACACCTTC
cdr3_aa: CASGILKTGGKSYGYTF

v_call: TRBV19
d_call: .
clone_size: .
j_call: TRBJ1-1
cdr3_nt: TGTGCCAGTAGTAACTACAGGGATTCTGAAGCTTTCTTT
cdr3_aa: CASSNYRDSEAFF

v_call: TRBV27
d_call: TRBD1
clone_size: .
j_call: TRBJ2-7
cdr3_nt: TGTGCCAGCAGTTTAATTCGGACAGGGCTGGGGGAGCAGTACTTC
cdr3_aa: CASSLIRTGLGEQYF

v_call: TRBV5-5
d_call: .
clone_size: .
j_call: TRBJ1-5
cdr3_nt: TGTGCCAGCAGCTTGGGATTCGGTCAGGGAGGAAGCAATCAGCCCCAGCATTTT
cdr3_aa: CASSLGFGQGGSNQPQHF

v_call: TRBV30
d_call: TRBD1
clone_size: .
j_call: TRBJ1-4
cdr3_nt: TGTGCCTGGATGACAGGGGAGAACGAAAAACTGTTTTTT
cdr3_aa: CAWMTGENEKLFF

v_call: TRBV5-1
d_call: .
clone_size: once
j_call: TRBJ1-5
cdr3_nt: TGCGCCAGCAGCTTGGAAGGGGGAAGCAATCAGCCCCAGCATTTT
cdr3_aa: CASSLEGGSNQPQHF

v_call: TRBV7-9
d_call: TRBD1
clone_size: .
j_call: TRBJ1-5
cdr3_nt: TGTGCCAGCAGCCCAGACAGGGGGCATCAGCCCCAGCATTTT
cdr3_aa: CASSPDRGHQPQHF

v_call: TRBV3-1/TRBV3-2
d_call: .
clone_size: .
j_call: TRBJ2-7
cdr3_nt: TGTGCCAGCAGCCAAAACAAGCAGGGCGAGCAGTACTTC
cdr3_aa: CASSQNKQGEQYF

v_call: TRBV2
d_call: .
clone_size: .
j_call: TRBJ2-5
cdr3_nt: TGTGCCAGCAGGGAGACAGGTACAGCATCCAGGGAGACCCAGTACTTC
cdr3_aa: CASRETGTASRETQYF

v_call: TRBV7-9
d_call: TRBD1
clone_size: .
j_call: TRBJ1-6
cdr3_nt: TGTGCCAGCAGCCCCGGACAGGGTTATGATTCACCCCTCCACTTT
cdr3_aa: CASSPGQGYDSPLHF

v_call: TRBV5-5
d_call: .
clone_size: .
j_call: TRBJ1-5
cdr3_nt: TGTGCCAGCAGCTTGGACTTTAGCAATCAGCCCCAGCATTTT
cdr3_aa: CASSLDFSNQPQHF

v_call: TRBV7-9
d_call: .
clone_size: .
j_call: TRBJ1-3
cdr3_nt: TGTGCCAGCAGCTTTTCCCTTCGAGTCTCTGGAAACACCATATATTTT
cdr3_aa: CASSFSLRVSGNTIYF

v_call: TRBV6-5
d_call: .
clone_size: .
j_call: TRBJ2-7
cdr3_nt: TGTGCCAGCAGCAACACCAGACTAGGGTCCCACGAGCAGTACTTC
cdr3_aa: CASSNTRLGSHEQYF

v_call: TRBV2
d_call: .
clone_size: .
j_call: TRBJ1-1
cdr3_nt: TGTGCCAGCAGCACGCGAGAGAACACTGAAGCTTTCTTT
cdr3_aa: CASSTRENTEAFF

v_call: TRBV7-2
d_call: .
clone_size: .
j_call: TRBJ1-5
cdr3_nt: TGTGCCAGCAGCTTTCACATAAATCAGCCCCAGCATTTT
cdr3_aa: CASSFHINQPQHF

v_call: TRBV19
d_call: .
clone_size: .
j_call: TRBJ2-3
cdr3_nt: TGTGCCAGTAGTTCCGGGGTCCGCACAGATACGCAGTATTTT
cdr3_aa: CASSSGVRTDTQYF

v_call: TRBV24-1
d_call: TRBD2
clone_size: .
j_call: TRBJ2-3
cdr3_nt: TGTGCCACCCGGACTAGCGGGACAGATACGCAGTATTTT
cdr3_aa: CATRTSGTDTQYF